This TCR beta chain was recovered during a study of cytomegalovirus exposure and HLA in healthy donors. Overall study findings and caveats: An analysis done earlier found most TCR beta V segments productive about 87% or about 30% of the time. CMV antigen specificity was confirmed in vitro for three CMV-associated chains. Other equally common chains were less clonally expanded than HLA-associated TCR beta chains, a later analysis showed.

On this clone: Its matching antigen is unknown.

Nominally healthy donors provided the samples, though records likely missed some immune exposures. In the PCR, 60 Vbeta and 13 Jbeta primers were used. Here immunoSEQ multiplex PCR was the method, and the copy in TCRdb shows in-frame clones only, minus some. The repertoire holds 60,000 to 75,000 clones, with approximately 80% as singletons. The source of this sequence is a man aged 18 to 30 in good health and CMV-seropositive. Sequencing used PBMCs.

The CDR3 is CAWSTGGGNEQFF. CDR3 sequence (DNA): TGTGCCTGGAGTACGGGGGGGGGCAATGAGCAGTTCTTC. The V gene is TRBV30, the J gene TRBJ2-1; 8 bases map to TRBD2. J gave up 6 bases and V 2 bases, and 3 bases lay outside the gene matches. CDR1 and CDR2 from the germline V gene are GTSNPN and SVGIG (reference sequence). This CDR3 region has 13 residues.